This TCR beta chain was sequenced during a study of blood T cell repertoires in COVID-19. Overall study context: The study drew acute and convalescent COVID-19 samples from the United States, Italy and Spain. In each case, the material was cDNA or gDNA derived from T cells, B-cell-depleted T cells, or PBMCs.

The CDR3 contains 15 residues. Germline values: CDR1 SGDLS, CDR2 YYNGEE. The V end lost 0 bases, the J end lost 3 bases, and 10 bases lay between the germline ends. Original methodology: Amplification from reference gene primers served as the basis for estimated nucleated cell counts. The assay was immunoSEQ multiplex PCR, and TCRdb's table has in-frame clones only and misses some. D and trimming were read from the DNA, whereas the V and J calls and clone size are those reported in that table. The data show 90,000 to 120,000 clones, approximately 92% seen once. The chain links TRBV9 to TRBJ2-1, with D perhaps matching TRBD2 (5 bases). Sequenced: peripheral blood. The source is a woman aged 80 or over with acute or convalescent COVID-19. This CDR3 is CASSVAGWGYNEQFF. CDR3 bases: TGTGCCAGCAGCGTAGCGGGGTGGGGCTACAATGAGCAGTTCTTC.